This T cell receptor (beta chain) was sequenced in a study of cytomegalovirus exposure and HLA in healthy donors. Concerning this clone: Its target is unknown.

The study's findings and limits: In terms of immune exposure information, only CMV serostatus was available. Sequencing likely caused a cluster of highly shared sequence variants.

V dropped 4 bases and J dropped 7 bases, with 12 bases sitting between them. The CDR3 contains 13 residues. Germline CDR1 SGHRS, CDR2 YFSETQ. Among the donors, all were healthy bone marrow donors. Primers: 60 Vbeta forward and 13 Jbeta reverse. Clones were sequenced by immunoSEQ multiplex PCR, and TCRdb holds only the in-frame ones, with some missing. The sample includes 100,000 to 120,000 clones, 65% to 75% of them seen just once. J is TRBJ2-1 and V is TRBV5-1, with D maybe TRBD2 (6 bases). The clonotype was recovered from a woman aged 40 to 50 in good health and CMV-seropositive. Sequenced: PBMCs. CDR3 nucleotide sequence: TGCGCCAGCAGCATCGGGACTCTAAATGAGCAGTTCTTC. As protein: CASSIGTLNEQFF.